The clone carrying this TCR beta chain was recorded a few times. The sample is drawn from a study of T cells in Graves' hyperthyroidism and ophthalmopathy. Trimming pared 6 bases from V and 0 bases from J, leaving 9 bases between. This CDR3 comprises 13 residues. Germline V gene sequence: CDR1 DFQATT, CDR2 SNEGSKA (reference sequence). TCR beta CDR3 sequences were amplified from RNA transcripts. Carried out on the TCR CDR3, a first-round RT-PCR used the HTBI primer set. TCRdb processed the multiplex PCR reads anew with MiXCR; each CDR3 protein has one entry. The table has around 350,000 distinct CDR3 sequences, under 20% seen once. The study defined stable Graves' hyperthyroidism as no ophthalmopathy progression within 18 months. For the diagnoses, clinical symptoms, serum thyroxine and TRAb, thyroid ultrasound and orbital computed tomography were used.

The V gene is TRBV20-1, the J gene TRBJ2-4; no clear D. The sample taken for sequencing was blood. This TCR was recovered from a woman aged 18-29 years with Graves' hyperthyroidism. The CDR3 reads CSASQLAKNIQYF. DNA for the CDR3: TGCAGTGCCTCGCAACTAGCCAAAAACATTCAGTACTTC.